Sequencing of this TCR beta chain was carried out in a study of shared T cell receptors in the human thymus. This table comes from immunoSEQ multiplex PCR, and its TCRdb copy is limited to in-frame clones, with some not included. This sample yields hundreds of thousands of clones, of which 80% to 90% are seen a single time; 0.0095% to 0.013% belongs to the top ten. There are 15 residues in the CDR3. Germline V CDR1 and CDR2: PRHDT, FYEKMQ (reference sequence). J gave up 9 bases and V 0 bases, and 11 bases lay outside the gene matches. These same data were also listed under a study on human thymus T cells.

The chain uses TRBV13 and TRBJ2-7; 7 bases map to TRBD1. The sequence was obtained from a girl less than two years old with a congenital heart defect. Sequenced sample: thymocytes. The CDR3 spells CASSLGLDRAFAQYF. In DNA, the CDR3 is TGTGCCAGCAGCTTAGGCCTCGACAGGGCCTTTGCGCAGTACTTC.